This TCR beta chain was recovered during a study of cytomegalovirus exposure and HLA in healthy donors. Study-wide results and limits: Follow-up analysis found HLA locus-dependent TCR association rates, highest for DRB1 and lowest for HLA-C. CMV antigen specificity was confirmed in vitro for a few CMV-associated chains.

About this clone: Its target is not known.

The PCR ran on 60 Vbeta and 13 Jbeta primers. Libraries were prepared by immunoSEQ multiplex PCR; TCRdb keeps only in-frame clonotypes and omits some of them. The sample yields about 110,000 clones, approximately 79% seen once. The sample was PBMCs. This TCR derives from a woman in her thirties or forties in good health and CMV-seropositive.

CDR3 bases: TGCGCCAGCAGCTTGCCTAGCGGTAAGGATGAGACCCAGTACTTC. Translation gives CASSLPSGKDETQYF. The rearrangement links TRBV5-1 to TRBJ2-5, with 7 bases that match TRBD2. There are 15 residues in the CDR3. The V segment lost 1 base and the J segment 5 bases; nucleotides outside the gene matches: 8. The germline V gene encodes CDR1 SGHRS and CDR2 YFSETQ.